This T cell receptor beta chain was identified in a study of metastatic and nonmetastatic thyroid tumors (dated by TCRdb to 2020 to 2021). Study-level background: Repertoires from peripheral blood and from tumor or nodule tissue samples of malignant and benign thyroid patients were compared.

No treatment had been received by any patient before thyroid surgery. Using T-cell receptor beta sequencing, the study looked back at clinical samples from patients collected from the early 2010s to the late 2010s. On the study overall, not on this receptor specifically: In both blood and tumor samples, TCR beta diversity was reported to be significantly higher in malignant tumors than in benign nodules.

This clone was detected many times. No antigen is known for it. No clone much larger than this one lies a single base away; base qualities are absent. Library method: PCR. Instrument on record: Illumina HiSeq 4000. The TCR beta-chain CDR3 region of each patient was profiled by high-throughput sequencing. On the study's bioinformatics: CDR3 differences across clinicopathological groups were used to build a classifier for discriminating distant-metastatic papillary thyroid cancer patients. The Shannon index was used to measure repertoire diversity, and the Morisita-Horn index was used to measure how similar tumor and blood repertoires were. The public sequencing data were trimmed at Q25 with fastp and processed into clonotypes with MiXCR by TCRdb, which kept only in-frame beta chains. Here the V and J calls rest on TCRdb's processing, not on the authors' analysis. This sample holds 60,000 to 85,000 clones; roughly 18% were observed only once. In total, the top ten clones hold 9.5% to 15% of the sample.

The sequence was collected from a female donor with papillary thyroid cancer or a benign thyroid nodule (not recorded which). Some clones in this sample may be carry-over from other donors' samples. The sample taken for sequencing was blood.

The CDR3 loop reads CASKGGINTGELFF. The DNA sequence is as follows: TGCGCCAGCAAGGGAGGAATTAACACCGGGGAGCTGTTTTTT. The V and J segments used are TRBV5-1 and TRBJ2-2; the best D guess is TRBD2, with 6 bases matching. Spanning cysteine to phenylalanine, the CDR3 consists of 14 amino acids. Only the CDR3 DNA stays, 42 bases, in frame from base 1. V drops 6 bases and J drops 2 bases, leaving 11 bases in between. The CDR1 and CDR2 encoded by the germline V gene are SGHRS and YFSETQ. The full variable domain, completed from the reference TRBV5-1 and TRBJ2-2 proteins outside the CDR3, reads KAGVTQTPRYLIKTRGQQVTLSCSPISGHRSVSWYQQTPGQGLQFLFEYFSETQRNKGNFPGRFSGRQFSNSRSEMNVSTLELGDSALYLCASKGGINTGELFFGEGSRLTVL.